This T cell receptor beta chain was documented in a study of read filtering for tumor transcriptome and immune sequencing. The wider study: Mean patient age was roughly 70 years, range about 47 to 90; approximately 18 male, roughly 14 female.

Ten or more counts support this clonotype. Molecular barcoded adaptors covering alpha/delta and beta/gamma chains were used on approximately 400 ng RNA. TCRdb recomputed calls from the reads with MiXCR, one row per CDR3 protein. Altogether 75,000 to 95,000 distinct CDR3 sequences are present, 20% to 25% being singletons, with the ten largest covering approximately 10%. V dropped 0 bases and J dropped 4 bases, with 5 bases sitting between them. CDR3 size: 13 residues. The sequencing input was a population of CD138-negative cells sorted from bone marrow. This chain uses TRBV12-3 or TRBV12-4 with TRBJ2-3, with D unresolved. This clonotype was obtained from a donor at least 40 years old with multiple myeloma. CDR3 sequence reads: CASSLARSDTQYF. CDR3 coding DNA: TGTGCCAGCAGTTTAGCGCGGTCAGATACGCAGTATTTT.